The clone carrying this TCR beta chain was recorded once. The antigen remains undetermined. The sample comes from a study of T cell responses to AZD1222 COVID-19 vaccine. Assay: immunoSEQ multiplex PCR; the TCRdb copy retains only in-frame clones and omits some. The data show about 69,000 clones, approximately 82% seen once. Study outcomes and limitations: Only 5 to 7 AZD1222 recipients were seropositive at baseline.

V lost 6 bases to trimming and J lost 5 bases, with 12 bases between them. This CDR3 spans 13 amino acids. This TCR was recovered from an adult who received the AZD1222 COVID-19 vaccine. The specimen was peripheral blood, collected 28 days after the second AZD1222 dose. The V call is TRBV12-3 or TRBV12-4, the J call TRBJ2-3; weak D call: TRBD1 (7 bases). The CDR3 coding sequence is TGTGCCAGCAGGCGGGACAGAGAAGATACGCAGTATTTT. The encoded protein is CASRRDREDTQYF.